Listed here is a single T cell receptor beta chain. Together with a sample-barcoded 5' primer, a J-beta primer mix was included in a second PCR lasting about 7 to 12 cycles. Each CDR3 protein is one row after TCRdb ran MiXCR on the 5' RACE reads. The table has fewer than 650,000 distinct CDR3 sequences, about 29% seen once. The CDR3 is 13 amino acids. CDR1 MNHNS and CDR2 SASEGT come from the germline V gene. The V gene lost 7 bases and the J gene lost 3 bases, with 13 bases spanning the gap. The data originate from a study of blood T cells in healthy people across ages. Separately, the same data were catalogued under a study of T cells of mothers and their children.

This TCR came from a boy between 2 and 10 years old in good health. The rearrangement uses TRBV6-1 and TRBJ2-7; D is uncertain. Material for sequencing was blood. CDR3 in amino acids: CASTTGRIYEQYF. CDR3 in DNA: TGTGCCAGCACTACTGGCAGGATCTACGAGCAGTACTTC.